A single sample gave rise to the 15 T cell receptor beta chains below, sequenced in a study of identical twins listed by TCRdb under 2016. Library preparation employed 5' RACE. Data came from an Illumina HiSeq 2000. Using fastp at Q25 and MiXCR, TCRdb reprocessed the public reads and kept productive beta chains. Identical CDR3 proteins give one entry, which carries the most common genes and DNA. In this sample the table shows a few hundred thousand distinct CDR3 sequences, 9.5% of which occur a single time. The ten top clones hold approximately 6.5% of the sample. The sample also formed part of further work on yellow fever vaccine responses in identical twins.

The sample taken for sequencing was CD8+ T cells sorted from blood. The receptors were gathered from a woman under 30 in good health.

This clonotype was counted only a few times. The chain has TRBV6-5 and TRBJ2-5; TRBD2 might be the D (6 bases). Per the germline V gene, CDR1 is MNHEY and CDR2 is SVGAGI. Trimming cost V 0 bases and J 5 bases, with 10 bases left between them. The CDR3 spans 14 residues. CDR3 coding DNA: TGTGCCAGCAGTTACTCGGAGGGGAGGGAGACCCAGTACTTC. Its translation is CASSYSEGRETQYF.

This clonotype was seen many times. The rearrangement joins TRBV15 to TRBJ2-1, with TRBD2 identical over 7 bases. Germline CDR1 reads LNHNV; CDR2 reads YYDKDF (reference sequence). V trimming: 7 bases; J trimming: 5 bases; junction bases outside the gene matches: 14. The CDR3 spans 16 residues. CDR3 in amino acids: CATNVHQGRVDNEQFF. The DNA for the CDR3 is TGTGCCACCAACGTCCACCAAGGGAGGGTCGACAATGAGCAGTTCTTC.

The sample holds a few counts of this clonotype. V usage is TRBV24-1 and J usage is TRBJ2-5; no firm D call. CDR1 and CDR2 from the germline V gene are KGHDR and SFDVKD. V shed 2 bases and J shed 4 bases, with 4 bases lying between them. The CDR3 consists of 12 residues. In DNA, the CDR3 is TGTGCCACCAGTGATTGGGGAGAGACCCAGTACTTC. Amino acid sequence: CATSDWGETQYF.

This chain uses TRBV7-9 with TRBJ2-1; 12 nucleotides align to TRBD2. Looked up from germline, CDR1 is SEHNR and CDR2 is FQNEAQ (reference sequence). Germline trimming cut 1 base from V and 3 bases from J; bases unmatched to any gene: 4. This CDR3 has 17 residues. CDR3 sequence (DNA): TGTGCCAGCAGCTTAGAGACTAGCGGGAGTTTCTACAATGAGCAGTTCTTC. Translation: CASSLETSGSFYNEQFF.

This clonotype was observed a few times. The rearrangement links TRBV18 to TRBJ2-1, with TRBD2 identical over 10 bases. Germline V CDR1 and CDR2: KGHSH, LQKENI. Losses at the gene ends were 0 bases for V and 3 bases for J; bases not matched to a gene: 8. The CDR3 runs to 18 residues. This chain's CDR3 is CASSPPTPTSGNYNEQFF. The CDR3 DNA is TGTGCCAGCTCACCACCGACACCAACTAGCGGGAACTACAATGAGCAGTTCTTC.

This clonotype was observed at least ten times. Here the CDR3 DNA reads TGCGCCAGCAGCCACACCGGGACTAGCTTCCAAGAGACCCAGTACTTC. Amino acid sequence: CASSHTGTSFQETQYF. V is TRBV5-1 and J is TRBJ2-5, with TRBD2 matching over 9 bases. After removal of 4 bases from V and 1 base from J, the junction contained 8 bases not matched to a gene. The CDR3 runs 16 residues. From germline, CDR1 is SGHRS and CDR2 YFSETQ. Full variable domain (remainder filled in from reference TRBV5-1 and TRBJ2-5): KAGVTQTPRYLIKTRGQQVTLSCSPISGHRSVSWYQQTPGQGLQFLFEYFSETQRNKGNFPGRFSGRQFSNSRSEMNVSTLELGDSALYLCASSHTGTSFQETQYFGPGTRLLVL.

The J gene is TRBJ2-7, the V gene TRBV12-3 or TRBV12-4; 8 bases are shared with TRBD2. The CDR3 sequence is 13 residues long. J lost 2 bases, V lost 7 bases, and 4 bases had no gene match. The CDR3 reads CASTGGDTYEQYF. CDR3 DNA: TGTGCCAGCACCGGGGGGGACACCTACGAGCAGTACTTC.

This clonotype was counted ten times or more. The chain couples TRBV9 to TRBJ2-4; D possibly matches TRBD1 or TRBD2 (5 bases each). The germline CDR1 and CDR2 sequences are SGDLS and YYNGEE. The ends were cut back, 4 bases at V and 5 bases at J, with 13 bases in the middle. This CDR3 region has 14 residues. CDR3 loop: CASSPGAEENIQYF. The CDR3 DNA is TGTGCCAGCAGCCCCGGGGCGGAAGAAAACATTCAGTACTTC.

The chain uses TRBV7-9 and TRBJ1-4; D is ambiguous. V was cut by 5 bases and J by 4 bases, with 11 bases left in between. The germline gives CDR1 SEHNR, CDR2 FQNEAQ (reference sequence). The length of the CDR3 is 14 residues. This CDR3 is CASSPPAVNEKLFF. In DNA, the CDR3 is TGTGCCAGCAGCCCGCCTGCGGTTAATGAAAAACTGTTTTTT.

Only a few counts were recorded for this clonotype. V is TRBV5-1 and J is TRBJ2-5; no definite D call. V was trimmed by 3 bases and J by 5 bases, leaving 14 bases between them. Germline CDR1 reads SGHRS; CDR2 reads YFSETQ. CDR3 length equals 14 residues. The CDR3 loop reads CASSWVGSYETQYF. CDR3 nucleotide sequence: TGCGCCAGCAGCTGGGTCGGCAGTTATGAGACCCAGTACTTC.

This clonotype was found a few times. The chain links TRBV7-2 to TRBJ2-4; 8 nucleotides agree with TRBD2. The CDR3 sequence is 16 residues long. Germline CDR1 is SGHTA and CDR2 is FQGNSA. With V trimmed by 4 bases and J by 0 bases, 5 bases remained unmatched. The CDR3 DNA reads as TGTGCCAGCAGCTCTTCTAGCGGGTTAGCCAAAAACATTCAGTACTTC. Translating gives CASSSSSGLAKNIQYF.

The chain joins TRBV7-9 to TRBJ2-3, with TRBD2 matching over 11 bases. The CDR3 is made up of 17 amino acids. V lost 4 bases to trimming and J lost 3 bases; unmatched junction nucleotides: 9. Per the germline V gene, CDR1 is SEHNR and CDR2 is FQNEAQ (reference sequence). The CDR3 region has the DNA TGTGCCAGCAGCTCGGGCATAGCGGGGGGGCAGACAGATACGCAGTATTTT. Translating it yields CASSSGIAGGQTDTQYF.

This clonotype was observed at least ten times. The chain has TRBV5-1 and TRBJ2-5; no reliable D call. The CDR3 spans 13 residues. V lost 4 bases to trimming and J lost 0 bases, with 7 bases between them. Germline V gene lookup returns CDR1 SGHRS and CDR2 YFSETQ. CDR3 loop: CASSPVNQETQYF. CDR3 coding DNA: TGCGCCAGCAGCCCCGTCAACCAAGAGACCCAGTACTTC.

The chain has TRBV2 and TRBJ1-4; D is perhaps TRBD1 (5 bases). The length of the CDR3 is 16 residues. The V gene lost 5 bases and the J gene lost 4 bases, with 17 bases spanning the gap. CDR1 SNHLY and CDR2 FYNNEI come from the germline V gene. The CDR3 loop reads CASSNARQRLNEKLFF. DNA of the CDR3: TGTGCCAGCAGTAATGCCCGACAGCGGCTTAATGAAAAACTGTTTTTT.

This clonotype was picked up many times. The chain carries TRBV12-3 or TRBV12-4 and TRBJ2-5; TRBD1 aligns across 10 bases. J was trimmed by 5 bases and V by 1 base; bases with no gene match: 4. The CDR3 consists of 15 residues. CDR3 DNA sequence: TGTGCCAGCAGTTTAGGGGACAGGGGTTTCGAGACCCAGTACTTC. Translated: CASSLGDRGFETQYF.